The 32 T cell receptor beta chains given below trace back to one sample, sequenced in a study of T cell responses to AZD1222 COVID-19 vaccine. TCRdb's table, derived via immunoSEQ multiplex PCR, lists solely in-frame clones and lacks some. The profile shows roughly 160,000 clones, 85% to 90% of them singletons. Sample: peripheral blood, taken on day 0 of AZD1222 vaccination. These receptors all come from an adult in good health.

The chain carries TRBV7-6 and TRBJ1-6; possible D gene TRBD1, 5 bases. Deletions cut 5 bases from V and 6 bases from J, with 14 bases between. This CDR3 has 15 amino acids. Germline values: CDR1 SGHVS, CDR2 FNYEAQ. CDR3 sequence reads: CASSPRAGSNSPLHF. DNA of the CDR3: TGTGCCAGCAGCCCCAGGGCGGGGAGTAATTCACCCCTCCACTTT.

J is TRBJ2-1 and V is TRBV6-5; D uncertain. Per germline, CDR1 MNHEY and CDR2 SVGAGI. The CDR3 loop spans 15 amino acids. V lost 4 bases, J lost 2 bases, and 12 bases lay in between. CDR3 loop: CASSSLPATYNEQFF. The CDR3 DNA reads as TGTGCCAGCAGTTCCTTACCGGCGACCTACAATGAGCAGTTCTTC.

The V and J genes are TRBV15 and TRBJ1-4, with D uncertain. The length of the CDR3 is 16 residues. CDR1 and CDR2 from the germline V gene are LNHNV and YYDKDF (reference sequence). Trimming left V 7 bases short and J 0 bases short, with 15 bases between. The DNA for the CDR3 is TGTGCCACCAACACCCCCGACACAGCAACTAATGAAAAACTGTTTTTT. This codes for CATNTPDTATNEKLFF.

This clone turned up a few times. The V gene is TRBV5-1, the J gene TRBJ1-2, with D unclear. In germline, CDR1 is SGHRS, CDR2 YFSETQ. V lost 4 bases and J lost 6, with 16 bases in between. This CDR3 has 14 amino acids. For the CDR3, the DNA is TGCGCCAGCAGCCTGGCCCTCCGAGGGCATGGCTACACCTTC. Amino acid sequence: CASSLALRGHGYTF.

This chain joins TRBV18 and TRBJ1-1; 7 bases fit TRBD1. Germline lookup yields CDR1 KGHSH and CDR2 LQKENI. This CDR3 has 16 residues. J was trimmed by 3 bases and V by 3 bases; bases with no gene match: 10. CDR3 DNA sequence: TGTGCCAGCTCACCGCCCGGACAGGTGAGGGACACTGAAGCTTTCTTT. It is translated as CASSPPGQVRDTEAFF.

The CDR3 loop reads CARSGDSSPLHF. The CDR3 DNA follows: TGTGCCAGGTCGGGAGATTCTTCACCCCTCCACTTT. The genes are TRBV13 and TRBJ1-6; no definite D call. Trimming left V 9 bases short and J 9 bases short, with 12 bases between. The germline V gene encodes CDR1 PRHDT and CDR2 FYEKMQ (reference sequence). The CDR3 is made up of 12 amino acids.

The rearrangement joins TRBV7-2 to TRBJ1-1; unclear D gene. The CDR3 covers 11 residues. V was pared by 6 bases and J by 3 bases, with 5 bases between. Germline lookup yields CDR1 SGHTA and CDR2 FQGNSA. The CDR3 region has the DNA TGTGCCAGCAGAGCGTACACTGAAGCTTTCTTT. Amino acid sequence: CASRAYTEAFF. The full variable domain, its missing parts supplied by reference TRBV7-2 and TRBJ1-1, is GAGVSQSPSNKVTEKGKDVELRCDPISGHTALYWYRQSLGQGLEFLIYFQGNSAPDKSGLPSDRFSAERTGGSVSTLTIQRTQQEDSAVYLCASRAYTEAFFGQGTRLTVV.

The gene calls are TRBV5-6 and TRBJ2-7, with D perhaps given as TRBD1 or TRBD2 (5 bases each). Germline V gene data show CDR1 as SGHDT and CDR2 as YYEEEE. The CDR3 runs 16 residues. V lost 5 bases, J lost 0 bases, and 18 bases lay in between. CDR3 protein: CASRSPPGRDSYEQYF. The DNA of the CDR3 is TGTGCCAGCAGGTCGCCTCCGGGACGGGACTCCTACGAGCAGTACTTC.

The chain employs TRBV19 and TRBJ2-2; the D is unclear. With 5 bases removed from V and 6 bases from J, the gap between germline ends came to 10 bases. CDR3 size: 13 residues. Germline CDR1 is LNHDA and CDR2 is SQIVND (reference sequence). In nucleotides, the CDR3 is TGTGCCAGTAGTCCCCGGTTGGCCGGGGAGCTGTTTTTT. Protein: CASSPRLAGELFF.

This rearrangement joins TRBV5-4 to TRBJ2-3, with no clear D. The V end lost 5 bases, the J end lost 0 bases, and 7 bases lay between the germline ends. Germline values: CDR1 SGHNT, CDR2 YYREEE (reference sequence). This CDR3 has 13 amino acids. The chain's CDR3 is CASSKDSTDTQYF. The CDR3, as DNA: TGTGCCAGCAGTAAAGACAGCACAGATACGCAGTATTTT.

This clone was counted once. The chain carries TRBV19 and TRBJ1-1, with D perhaps matching TRBD1 (6 bases). V lost 3 bases and J 0 bases, leaving 14 bases between the germline ends. This CDR3 spans 16 amino acids. Per germline, CDR1 LNHDA and CDR2 SQIVND (reference sequence). The CDR3 DNA reads as TGTGCCAGTAGTATCCCCAGGGGCCTCATGAACACTGAAGCTTTCTTT. Translating gives CASSIPRGLMNTEAFF.

The chain couples TRBV7-8 to TRBJ1-3, with a weak D call TRBD1 (5 bases). V was clipped by 1 base and J by 9 bases, with 19 bases between them. This CDR3 spans 16 amino acids. Germline CDR1 and CDR2: SGHVS and FQNEAQ. CDR3 DNA sequence: TGTGCCAGCAGCTTAGGTCGCCGGCCCTTGGGGGGCACCATATATTTT. Its protein is CASSLGRRPLGGTIYF.

The chain is built from TRBV19 and TRBJ2-7; TRBD2 agrees at 9 bases. CDR1 is LNHDA, CDR2 SQIVND, per germline (reference sequence). J lost 6 bases, V lost 8 bases, and 11 bases had no gene match. The CDR3 runs to 14 residues. CDR3 region: CASCPAGGLGEQYF. The CDR3 DNA reads as TGTGCCAGTTGTCCGGCGGGGGGGCTCGGCGAGCAGTACTTC.

The CDR3 sequence is CASSPWTGFGNTIYF. The CDR3 bases are TGTGCCAGCAGCCCATGGACAGGGTTTGGAAACACCATATATTTT. This chain joins TRBV6-2 or TRBV6-3 and TRBJ1-3, with 8 bases matching TRBD1. This CDR3 has 15 residues. Germline V gene sequence: CDR1 MNHEY, CDR2 SVGEGT. V trimming: 6 bases; J trimming: 3 bases; junction bases outside the gene matches: 7.

As DNA, the CDR3 is TGTGCCAGCTCACCACCGACTCGCGAGCAGTACTTC. It encodes CASSPPTREQYF. This rearrangement joins TRBV18 to TRBJ2-7; D not resolved. Per the germline V gene, CDR1 is KGHSH and CDR2 is LQKENI. The CDR3 loop spans 12 amino acids. V shed 0 bases and J shed 6 bases, with 6 bases lying between them.

V is TRBV30 and J is TRBJ1-6, with D possibly matching TRBD1 (5 bases). Germline CDR1 is GTSNPN and CDR2 is SVGIG (reference sequence). V lost 8 bases, J lost 11 bases, and 22 bases lay in between. This CDR3 has 14 amino acids. The CDR3 spells CALNPSGAGAPLHF. The CDR3 coding sequence is TGTGCCCTCAACCCTTCCGGGGCCGGGGCACCCCTCCACTTT.

This clone was seen only once. The chain couples TRBV5-4 to TRBJ2-5; 8 bases map to TRBD1. CDR1 SGHNT and CDR2 YYREEE come from the germline V gene (reference sequence). This CDR3 region has 15 residues. V lost 5 bases to trimming and J lost 5 bases; unmatched junction nucleotides: 11. The CDR3: CASSRTGGAAETQYF. Written as DNA, the CDR3 is TGTGCCAGCAGTCGTACAGGGGGAGCCGCGGAGACCCAGTACTTC.

The rearrangement joins TRBV7-2 to TRBJ2-1; the match to TRBD2 covers 11 bases. Per the germline V gene, CDR1 is SGHTA and CDR2 is FQGNSA. With V trimmed by 5 bases and J by 3 bases, 3 bases remained unmatched. This CDR3 has 15 residues. CDR3 in DNA: TGTGCCAGCAGCCCGACTAGCGGGATCTACAATGAGCAGTTCTTC. This codes for CASSPTSGIYNEQFF.

V is TRBV12-3 or TRBV12-4 and J is TRBJ1-2, with TRBD1 identical over 7 bases. The junction had 0 bases not matched to a gene; V was cut back by 4 bases and J by 4 bases. There are 12 residues in the CDR3. CDR3 amino acids: CASSWDSYGYTF. As DNA, the CDR3 is TGTGCCAGCAGTTGGGACAGCTATGGCTACACCTTC.

J is TRBJ2-5 and V is TRBV27, with TRBD2 matching over 9 bases. After removal of 8 bases from V and 1 base from J, the junction contained 11 bases not matched to a gene. The CDR3 has 16 residues. From germline, CDR1 is MNHEY and CDR2 SMNVEV (reference sequence). CDR3 region: CASSRERGVTQETQYF. The CDR3 nucleotides are TGTGCCAGCTCCAGGGAGCGGGGGGTAACCCAAGAGACCCAGTACTTC.

The rearrangement uses TRBV2 and TRBJ2-7, with 8 bases fitting TRBD1. With 8 bases clipped from V and 3 bases from J, the junction kept 6 bases outside the gene matches. Germline assignment: CDR1 SNHLY and CDR2 FYNNEI. The CDR3 length is 13 residues. The CDR3 DNA is TGTGCCAGCGACGGACAGGGTAACTACGAGCAGTACGTC. It yields the protein CASDGQGNYEQYV.

This chain uses TRBV5-1 with TRBJ2-3, with unresolved D. CDR1 is SGHRS and CDR2 is YFSETQ in the germline V gene. This CDR3 comprises 14 residues. Trimming took off 0 bases at V and 1 base at J, with 6 bases between the two ends. This chain's CDR3 is CASSLADRTDTQYF. CDR3 coding DNA: TGCGCCAGCAGCTTGGCCGATCGCACAGATACGCAGTATTTT. Looking up the rest from reference TRBV5-1 and TRBJ2-3 gives the full variable domain: KAGVTQTPRYLIKTRGQQVTLSCSPISGHRSVSWYQQTPGQGLQFLFEYFSETQRNKGNFPGRFSGRQFSNSRSEMNVSTLELGDSALYLCASSLADRTDTQYFGPGTRLTVL.

This clone was recorded only once. The chain employs TRBV10-3 and TRBJ2-1; TRBD1 matches 8 bases. Losses at the gene ends were 2 bases for V and 7 bases for J; bases not matched to a gene: 7. The CDR3 loop spans 15 amino acids. CDR1 and CDR2 from the germline V gene are ENHRY and SYGVKD. In nucleotides, the CDR3 is TGTGCCATCAGTGAGGAAAAGACAGGGGTAAATGAGCAGTTCTTC. This encodes CAISEEKTGVNEQFF.

V and J are TRBV6-5 and TRBJ1-1; D remains unclear. The CDR3 has 13 residues. CDR1 and CDR2 from the germline V gene are MNHEY and SVGAGI. Trimming cost V 5 bases and J 0 bases, with 7 bases left between them. CDR3 protein: CASSTTVNTEAFF. The CDR3 region has the DNA TGTGCCAGCAGTACCACAGTGAACACTGAAGCTTTCTTT.

The chain recombines TRBV4-2 with TRBJ2-2; D unresolved. CDR3 size: 12 residues. Germline values: CDR1 LGHNA, CDR2 YNFKEQ. V shed 10 bases and J shed 1 base, with 7 bases lying between them. Written as DNA, the CDR3 is TGTGCCACCTCAGTGAACACCGGGGAGCTGTTTTTT. Encoded protein: CATSVNTGELFF.

The chain carries TRBV19 and TRBJ2-3, with 8 bases lining up with TRBD2. J lost 2 bases, V lost 6 bases, and 4 bases had no gene match. CDR1 is LNHDA, CDR2 SQIVND, per germline (reference sequence). This CDR3 spans 14 amino acids. CDR3 coding DNA: TGTGCCAGTAGGCCGGGGGGGGTCACAGATACGCAGTATTTT. Protein sequence: CASRPGGVTDTQYF.

This chain links TRBV9 with TRBJ2-2; D could derive from TRBD1 or TRBD2 (6 bases each). CDR3 length: 14 residues. Trimming stripped 1 base from V and 7 bases from J, with 11 bases between. CDR1 and CDR2 (germline): SGDLS, YYNGEE. As DNA, the CDR3 is TGTGCCAGCAGCGTAACCGGGGGCGGCGGGGAGCTGTTTTTT. It specifies CASSVTGGGGELFF.

This clone has only one observation. This CDR3 reads CASSPGSRFYEQYF. Here the CDR3 DNA reads TGTGCCAGTAGTCCAGGGTCGAGGTTTTACGAGCAGTACTTC. The rearrangement uses TRBV19 and TRBJ2-7; D perhaps matches TRBD1 (5 bases). V dropped 5 bases and J dropped 4 bases, with 15 bases sitting between them. CDR1 is LNHDA and CDR2 is SQIVND in the germline V gene (reference sequence). This CDR3 is built from 14 residues.

This clone was observed a few times. This chain links TRBV7-3 with TRBJ2-2, with D unresolved. Germline V gene data show CDR1 as SGHTA and CDR2 as FQGTGA. CDR3 length: 14 amino acids. Trimming left V 2 bases short and J 1 base short, with 5 bases between. CDR3 bases: TGTGCCAGCAGCTTAGAGATGAACACCGGGGAGCTGTTTTTT. Its protein product is CASSLEMNTGELFF.

V is TRBV7-9 and J is TRBJ2-3; 9 positions match TRBD1. After removal of 5 bases from V and 0 bases from J, the junction contained 3 bases not matched to a gene. The CDR3 is 15 amino acids. CDR1 and CDR2 from the germline V gene are SEHNR and FQNEAQ (reference sequence). CDR3 in DNA: TGTGCCAGCAGCCAGGACAGGGGTAGCACAGATACGCAGTATTTT. Residues: CASSQDRGSTDTQYF.

The gene calls are TRBV6-5 and TRBJ2-7; TRBD1 aligns across 10 bases. The CDR3 totals 14 residues. The V gene's germline CDR1 is MNHEY and CDR2 SVGAGI. The V gene end was trimmed by 6 bases and the J gene end by 6 bases; junction bases not matched to a gene: 8. The CDR3 is CASSWGQGNGEQYF. CDR3 nucleotides: TGTGCCAGCAGCTGGGGACAGGGGAATGGCGAGCAGTACTTC.

V is TRBV5-1 and J is TRBJ1-4; TRBD1 aligns across 9 bases. Germline V gene lookup returns CDR1 SGHRS and CDR2 YFSETQ. V was clipped by 4 bases and J by 5 bases; unmatched bases: 3. The CDR3 is made up of 14 amino acids. CDR3 loop: CASSVGTGNEKLFF. In nucleotides, the CDR3 is TGCGCCAGCAGCGTCGGGACAGGGAATGAAAAACTGTTTTTT.